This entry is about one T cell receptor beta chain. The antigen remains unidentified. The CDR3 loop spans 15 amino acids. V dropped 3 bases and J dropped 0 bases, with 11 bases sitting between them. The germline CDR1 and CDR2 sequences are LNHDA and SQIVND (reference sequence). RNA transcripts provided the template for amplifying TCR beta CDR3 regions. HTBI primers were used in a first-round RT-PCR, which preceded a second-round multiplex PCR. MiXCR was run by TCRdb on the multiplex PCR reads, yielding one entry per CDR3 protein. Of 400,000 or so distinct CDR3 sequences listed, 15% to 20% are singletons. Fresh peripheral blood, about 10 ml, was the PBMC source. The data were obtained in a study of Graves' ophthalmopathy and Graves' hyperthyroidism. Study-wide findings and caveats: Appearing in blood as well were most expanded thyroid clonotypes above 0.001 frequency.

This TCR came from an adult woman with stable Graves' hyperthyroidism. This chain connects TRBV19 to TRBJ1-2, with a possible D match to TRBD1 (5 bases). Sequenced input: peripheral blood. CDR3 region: CASSMAHRTNYGYTF. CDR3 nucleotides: TGTGCCAGTAGTATGGCTCACAGGACTAACTATGGCTACACCTTC.